The 15 T cell receptor beta chains in this list originate from one sample, sequenced in a study of technical replicates of blood from several donors. Assay: immunoSEQ multiplex PCR; the TCRdb copy retains only in-frame clones and omits some. The sample has under 90,000 clones, around 97% seen once. Specimen: T cells isolated from PBMCs. Receptors originate from a human donor in good health.

The chain joins TRBV7-9 to TRBJ2-7; 7 nucleotides match TRBD1. The length of the CDR3 is 14 residues. V was pared by 4 bases and J by 6 bases, with 9 bases of the junction left unmatched. CDR1 is SEHNR and CDR2 is FQNEAQ in the germline V gene (reference sequence). The CDR3 bases are TGTGCCAGCAGCTCAGACAGGGAAGTGCCCGAGCAGTACTTC. Translating gives CASSSDREVPEQYF.

The chain uses TRBV10-3 and TRBJ1-1, with D unresolved. Germline CDR1 is ENHRY and CDR2 is SYGVKD. Trimming removed 8 bases from V and 0 bases from J, with 7 bases in between. CDR3 length: 12 residues. This chain's CDR3 is CAIGSMNTEAFF. CDR3 bases: TGTGCCATCGGCTCCATGAACACTGAAGCTTTCTTT.

The chain is built from TRBV11-3 and TRBJ1-1; TRBD1 agrees at 7 bases. This CDR3 region has 14 residues. Germline CDR1 and CDR2: SGHNT and YENEEA. Trimming cost V 3 bases and J 1 base; bases outside gene matches: 2. Here the CDR3 reads CASSLTGPNTEAFF. In nucleotides, the CDR3 is TGTGCCAGCAGCTTGACAGGGCCGAACACTGAAGCTTTCTTT.

The gene calls are TRBV6-1 and TRBJ2-7, with 7 bases aligning to TRBD1. Germline V lookup: CDR1 MNHNS, CDR2 SASEGT. With V trimmed by 8 bases and J by 0 bases, 4 bases remained unmatched. There are 13 residues in the CDR3. The CDR3 coding sequence is TGTGCCAGCCGTAGGGGGCTCTCCTACGAGCAGTACTTC. This encodes CASRRGLSYEQYF.

The J gene is TRBJ1-5, the V gene TRBV5-8, with a weak D call TRBD1 (6 bases). Per the germline V gene, CDR1 is SGHTS and CDR2 is YDEGEE. Trimming stripped 3 bases from V and 0 bases from J, with 10 bases between. CDR3 length equals 15 residues. The CDR3 nucleotides read TGTGCCAGCAGCTGGGGGGGCCTTAGCAATCAGCCCCAGCATTTT. Protein sequence: CASSWGGLSNQPQHF.

The V gene is TRBV29-1, the J gene TRBJ1-2, with D possibly TRBD1 on 5 matching bases. Between the trimmed V and J ends, which lost 3 bases and 2 bases, there was a span of 7 bases. This CDR3 is built from 12 residues. Germline V lookup: CDR1 SQVTM, CDR2 ANQGSEA. The CDR3 bases are TGCAGCGTTGAGGACAACAACTATGGCTACACCTTC. Protein: CSVEDNNYGYTF.

The chain couples TRBV12-5 to TRBJ2-7; TRBD2 is a possible D gene (5 bases). The CDR3 consists of 16 residues. V lost 5 bases and J 0 bases, leaving 17 bases between the germline ends. The V gene's germline CDR1 is LGHNT and CDR2 FRNRAP. CDR3 sequence reads: CASGPGLPQPSYEQYF. The CDR3, as DNA: TGTGCTAGTGGTCCCGGACTGCCCCAGCCCTCCTACGAGCAGTACTTC.

The chain recombines TRBV28 with TRBJ1-4; no firm D call. The CDR3 covers 14 residues. The ends were cut back, 1 base at V and 5 bases at J, with 8 bases in the middle. Germline V CDR1 and CDR2: MDHEN, SYDVKM. The CDR3 nucleotides are TGTGCCAGCAGTTTATTCCAGACAAATGAAAAACTGTTTTTT. Its translation is CASSLFQTNEKLFF. Using reference TRBV28 and TRBJ1-4 for the parts outside the CDR3, the full variable domain is DVKVTQSSRYLVKRTGEKVFLECVQDMDHENMFWYRQDPGLGLRLIYFSYDVKMKEKGDIPEGYSVSREKKERFSLILESASTNQTSMYLCASSLFQTNEKLFFGSGTQLSVL.

This rearrangement joins TRBV5-1 to TRBJ2-1; TRBD2 matches 12 bases. V lost 0 bases and J lost 1; bases outside the gene matches: 8. The CDR3 is 19 residues long. Germline loops: CDR1 SGHRS, CDR2 YFSETQ. The CDR3 here is CASSLAGTSGPSSYNEQFF. The CDR3 DNA reads TGCGCCAGCAGCTTGGCCGGGACTAGCGGGCCCAGTTCCTACAATGAGCAGTTCTTC.

V is TRBV6-1 and J is TRBJ2-3; 8 nucleotides agree with TRBD2. The V segment lost 2 bases and the J segment 0 bases; nucleotides outside the gene matches: 7. Looked up from germline, CDR1 is MNHNS and CDR2 is SASEGT. This CDR3 has 17 amino acids. In DNA form, the CDR3 reads TGTGCCAGCAGTGAAAAAAGCGGGGGCCCAAGCACAGATACGCAGTATTTT. It specifies CASSEKSGGPSTDTQYF.

This clone has a handful of counts. CDR3 bases: TGCGCCAGCAGCTTTGAGAGCGGCTCCTACAATGAGCAGTTCTTC. Protein: CASSFESGSYNEQFF. This chain links TRBV5-1 with TRBJ2-1; TRBD2 is a possible D gene (5 bases). Germline CDR1 and CDR2: SGHRS and YFSETQ. The V end lost 2 bases, the J end lost 0 bases, and 9 bases lay between the germline ends. The CDR3 has 15 residues.

J is TRBJ1-1 and V is TRBV18; TRBD1 aligns across 7 bases. CDR1 is KGHSH, CDR2 LQKENI, per germline. The CDR3 totals 13 residues. With 4 bases clipped from V and 11 bases from J, the junction kept 10 bases outside the gene matches. DNA of the CDR3: TGTGCCAGCTCACAAATGCCGACAGGGTTTGCTTTCTTT. It encodes CASSQMPTGFAFF. Full variable domain (remainder filled in from reference TRBV18 and TRBJ1-1): NAGVMQNPRHLVRRRGQEARLRCSPMKGHSHVYWYRQLPEEGLKFMVYLQKENIIDESGMPKERFSAEFPKEGPSILRIQQVVRGDSAAYFCASSQMPTGFAFFGQGTRLTVV.

This rearrangement joins TRBV11-1 to TRBJ1-2; the D gene is possibly TRBD1 (5 bases). Germline V gene sequence: CDR1 SGHAT, CDR2 FQDESV (reference sequence). The CDR3 is 13 residues long. Trimming left V 5 bases short and J 13 bases short, with 20 bases between. CDR3 residues: CASSLRGPEGCTF. The CDR3 DNA reads as TGTGCCAGCAGCCTCCGTGGCCCGGAGGGGTGCACCTTC.

The chain uses TRBV9 and TRBJ1-3; no clear D. V gave up 4 bases and J gave up 5 bases, with 16 bases separating them. Germline CDR1 reads SGDLS; CDR2 reads YYNGEE. This CDR3 comprises 15 residues. The CDR3, as DNA: TGTGCCAGCAGCCCCCCGGGTTCAGATCGAAACACCATATATTTT. Its translation: CASSPPGSDRNTIYF.

The J gene is TRBJ2-7, the V gene TRBV11-3; 7 bases are shared with TRBD2. This CDR3 is 18 amino acids long. The germline CDR1 and CDR2 sequences are SGHNT and YENEEA. Losses at the gene ends were 8 bases for V and 2 bases for J; bases not matched to a gene: 21. The CDR3 spells CASYFGWCSLAETYEQYF. Here the CDR3 DNA reads TGTGCCAGCTACTTTGGTTGGTGCTCCCTAGCGGAGACCTACGAGCAGTACTTC.